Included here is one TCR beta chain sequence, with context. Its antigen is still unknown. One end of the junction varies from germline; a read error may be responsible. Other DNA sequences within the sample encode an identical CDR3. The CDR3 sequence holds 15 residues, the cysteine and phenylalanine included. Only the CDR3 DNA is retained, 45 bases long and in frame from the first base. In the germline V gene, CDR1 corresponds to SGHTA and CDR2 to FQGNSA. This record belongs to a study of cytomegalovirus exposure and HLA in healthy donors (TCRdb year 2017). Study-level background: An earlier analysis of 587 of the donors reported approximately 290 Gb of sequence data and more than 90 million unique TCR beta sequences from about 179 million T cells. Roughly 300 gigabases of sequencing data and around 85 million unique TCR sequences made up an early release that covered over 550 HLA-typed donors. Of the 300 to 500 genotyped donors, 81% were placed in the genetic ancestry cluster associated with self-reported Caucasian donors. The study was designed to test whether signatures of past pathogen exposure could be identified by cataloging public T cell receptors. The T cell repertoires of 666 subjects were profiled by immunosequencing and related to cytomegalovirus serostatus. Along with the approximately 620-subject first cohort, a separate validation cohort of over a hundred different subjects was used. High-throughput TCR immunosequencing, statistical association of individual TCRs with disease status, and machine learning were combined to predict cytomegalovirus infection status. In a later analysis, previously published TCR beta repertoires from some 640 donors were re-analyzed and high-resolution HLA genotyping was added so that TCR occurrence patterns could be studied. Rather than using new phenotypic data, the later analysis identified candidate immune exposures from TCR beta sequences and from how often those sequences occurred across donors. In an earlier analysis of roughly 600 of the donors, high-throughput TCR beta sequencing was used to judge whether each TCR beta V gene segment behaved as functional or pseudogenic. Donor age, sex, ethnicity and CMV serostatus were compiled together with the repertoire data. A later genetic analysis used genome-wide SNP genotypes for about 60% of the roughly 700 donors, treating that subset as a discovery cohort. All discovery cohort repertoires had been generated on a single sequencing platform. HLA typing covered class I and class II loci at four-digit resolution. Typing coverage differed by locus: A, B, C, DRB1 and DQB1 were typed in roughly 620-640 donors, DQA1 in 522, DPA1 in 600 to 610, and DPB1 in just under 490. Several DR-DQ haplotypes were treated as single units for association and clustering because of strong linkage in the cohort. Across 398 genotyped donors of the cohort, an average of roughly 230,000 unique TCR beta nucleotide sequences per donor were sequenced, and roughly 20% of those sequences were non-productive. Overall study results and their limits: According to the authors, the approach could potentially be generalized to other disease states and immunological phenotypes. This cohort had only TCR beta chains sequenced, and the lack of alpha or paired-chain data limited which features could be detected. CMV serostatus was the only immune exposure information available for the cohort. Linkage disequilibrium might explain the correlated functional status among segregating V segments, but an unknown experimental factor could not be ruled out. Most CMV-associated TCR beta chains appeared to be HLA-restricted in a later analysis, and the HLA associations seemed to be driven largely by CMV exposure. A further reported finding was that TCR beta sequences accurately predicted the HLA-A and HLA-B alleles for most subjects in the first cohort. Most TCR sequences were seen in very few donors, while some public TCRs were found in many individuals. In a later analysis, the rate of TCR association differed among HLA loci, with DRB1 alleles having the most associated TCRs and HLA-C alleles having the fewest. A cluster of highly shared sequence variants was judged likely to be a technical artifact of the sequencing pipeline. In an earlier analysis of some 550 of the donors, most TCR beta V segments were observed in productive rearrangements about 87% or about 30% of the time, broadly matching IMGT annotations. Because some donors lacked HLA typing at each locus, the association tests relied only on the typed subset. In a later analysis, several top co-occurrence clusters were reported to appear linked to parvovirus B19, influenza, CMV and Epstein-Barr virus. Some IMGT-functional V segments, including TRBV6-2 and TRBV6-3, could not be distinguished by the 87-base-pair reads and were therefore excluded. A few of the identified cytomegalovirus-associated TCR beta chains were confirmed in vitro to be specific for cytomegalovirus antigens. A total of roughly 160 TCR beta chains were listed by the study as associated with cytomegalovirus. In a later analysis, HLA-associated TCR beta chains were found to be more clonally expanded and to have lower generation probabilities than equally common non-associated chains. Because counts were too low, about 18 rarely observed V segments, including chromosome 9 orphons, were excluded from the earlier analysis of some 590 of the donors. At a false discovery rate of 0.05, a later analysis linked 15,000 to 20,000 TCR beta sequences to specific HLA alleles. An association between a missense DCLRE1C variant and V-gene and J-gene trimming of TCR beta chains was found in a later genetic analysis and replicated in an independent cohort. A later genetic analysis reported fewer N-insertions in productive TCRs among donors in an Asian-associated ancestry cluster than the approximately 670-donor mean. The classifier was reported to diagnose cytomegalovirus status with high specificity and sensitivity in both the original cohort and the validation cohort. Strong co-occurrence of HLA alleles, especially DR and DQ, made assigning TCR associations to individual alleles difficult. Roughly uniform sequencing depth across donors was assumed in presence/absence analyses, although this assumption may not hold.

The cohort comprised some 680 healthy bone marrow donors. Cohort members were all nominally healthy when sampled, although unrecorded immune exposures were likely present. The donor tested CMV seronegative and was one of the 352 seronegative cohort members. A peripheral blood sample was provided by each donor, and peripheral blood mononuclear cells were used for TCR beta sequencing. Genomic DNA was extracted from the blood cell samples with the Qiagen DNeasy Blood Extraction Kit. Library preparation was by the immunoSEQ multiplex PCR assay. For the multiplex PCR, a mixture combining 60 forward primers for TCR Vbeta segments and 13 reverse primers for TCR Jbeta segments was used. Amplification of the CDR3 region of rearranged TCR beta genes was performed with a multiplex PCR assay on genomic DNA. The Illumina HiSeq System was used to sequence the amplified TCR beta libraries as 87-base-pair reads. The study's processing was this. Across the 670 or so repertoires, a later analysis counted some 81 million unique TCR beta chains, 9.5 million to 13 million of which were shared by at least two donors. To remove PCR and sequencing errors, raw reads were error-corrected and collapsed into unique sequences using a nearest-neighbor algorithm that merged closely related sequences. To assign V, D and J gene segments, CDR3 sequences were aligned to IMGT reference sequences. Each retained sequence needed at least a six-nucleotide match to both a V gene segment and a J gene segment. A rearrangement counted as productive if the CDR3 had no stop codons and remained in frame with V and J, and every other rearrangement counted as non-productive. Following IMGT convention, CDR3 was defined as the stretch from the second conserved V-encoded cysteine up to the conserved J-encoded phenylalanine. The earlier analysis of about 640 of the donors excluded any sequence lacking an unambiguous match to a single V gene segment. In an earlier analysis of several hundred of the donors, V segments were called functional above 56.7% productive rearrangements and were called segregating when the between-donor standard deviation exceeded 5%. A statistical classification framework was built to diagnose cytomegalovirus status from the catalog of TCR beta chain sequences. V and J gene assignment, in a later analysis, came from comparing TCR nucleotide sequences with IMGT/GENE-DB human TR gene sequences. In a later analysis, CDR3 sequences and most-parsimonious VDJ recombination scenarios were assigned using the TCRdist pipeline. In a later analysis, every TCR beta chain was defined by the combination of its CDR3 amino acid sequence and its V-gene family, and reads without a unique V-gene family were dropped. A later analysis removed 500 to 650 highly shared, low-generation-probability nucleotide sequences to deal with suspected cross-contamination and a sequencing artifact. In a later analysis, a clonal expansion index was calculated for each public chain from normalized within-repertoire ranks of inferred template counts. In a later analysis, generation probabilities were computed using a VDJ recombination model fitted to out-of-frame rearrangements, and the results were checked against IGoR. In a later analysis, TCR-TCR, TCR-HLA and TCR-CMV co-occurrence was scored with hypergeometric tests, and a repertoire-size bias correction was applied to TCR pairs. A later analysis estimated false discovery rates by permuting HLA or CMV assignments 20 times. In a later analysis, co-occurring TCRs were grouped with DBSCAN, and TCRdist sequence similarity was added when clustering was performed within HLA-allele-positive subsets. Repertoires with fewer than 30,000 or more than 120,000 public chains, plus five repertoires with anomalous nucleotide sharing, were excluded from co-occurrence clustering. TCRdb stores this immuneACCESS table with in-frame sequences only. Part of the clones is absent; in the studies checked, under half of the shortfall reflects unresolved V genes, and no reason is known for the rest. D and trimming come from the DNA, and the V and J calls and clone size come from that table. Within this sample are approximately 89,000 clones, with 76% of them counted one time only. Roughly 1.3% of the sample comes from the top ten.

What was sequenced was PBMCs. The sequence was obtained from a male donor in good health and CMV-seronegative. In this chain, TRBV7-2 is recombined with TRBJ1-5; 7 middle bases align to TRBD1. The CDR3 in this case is CASSQQTGTGQPQHF. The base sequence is TGTGCCAGCAGCCAGCAGACAGGGACGGGTCAGCCCCAACATTTT.